These 32 T cell receptor beta chains were sequenced from one sample in a study of Ad26.COV2.S vaccination and SARS-CoV-2 variants. The treatment: some 20 received Ad26.COV2.S at low or high dose, single or two shots; 5 received placebo; per-sample allocation not given. At day 63 after the first vaccine or placebo injection, samples were drawn. The data were produced by immunoSEQ multiplex PCR, yet TCRdb's version contains in-frame clones alone and is incomplete. The sample has 440,000 or so clones; about 90% are singletons. The input for sequencing was peripheral blood, taken in a trial of Ad26.COV2.S vaccine versus placebo. These receptors came from a person between 18 and 65 years old who received the Ad26.COV2.S COVID-19 vaccine or a placebo.

This chain joins TRBV11-3 and TRBJ2-7; 10 nucleotides align to TRBD1. Germline CDR1 reads SGHNT; CDR2 reads YENEEA. The CDR3 spans 13 residues. Unmatched junction bases numbered 2, after V lost 4 bases and J lost 5 bases. The CDR3 sequence is CASSSGQGNEQYF. CDR3 nucleotides: TGTGCCAGCAGCTCGGGACAGGGGAACGAGCAGTACTTC.

The CDR3 protein is CASSQDEGLAKNIQYF. The DNA for the CDR3 is TGTGCCAGCAGCCAAGATGAGGGACTAGCCAAAAACATTCAGTACTTC. V is TRBV3-1 (or the pseudogene TRBV3-2) and J is TRBJ2-4; TRBD2 is a possible D gene (6 bases). Trimming pared 0 bases from V and 0 bases from J, leaving 9 bases between. The CDR3 has 16 amino acids. CDR1 and CDR2 (germline): LGHDT, YNNKEL (reference sequence).

This chain connects TRBV7-3 to TRBJ2-1; the D is unclear. This CDR3 is built from 13 residues. Germline loops: CDR1 SGHTA, CDR2 FQGTGA. V was shortened by 0 bases and J by 7 bases, with 7 bases between the two germline ends. CDR3 in amino acids: CASSLTTRNEQFF. The CDR3 DNA sequence: TGTGCCAGCAGCTTAACCACCCGAAATGAGCAGTTCTTC.

CDR3 residues: CASSYYGFVNPADTGELFF. The CDR3 DNA reads as TGTGCCAGCAGTTACTATGGTTTCGTAAACCCTGCGGACACCGGGGAGCTGTTTTTT. This chain joins TRBV6-2 or TRBV6-3 and TRBJ2-2, with no clear D. CDR1 and CDR2 from the germline V gene are MNHEY and SVGEGT. V was pared by 1 base and J by 3 bases, with 21 bases between. CDR3 length equals 19 residues.

The gene calls are TRBV29-1 and TRBJ1-4; the D gene is possibly TRBD1 (6 bases). V lost 3 bases and J lost 0, with 17 bases in between. CDR1 is SQVTM and CDR2 is ANQGSEA in the germline V gene. This CDR3 contains 17 residues. This chain's CDR3 is CSVDFGGLGATNEKLFF. The DNA for the CDR3 is TGCAGCGTTGATTTTGGGGGGCTGGGGGCAACTAATGAAAAACTGTTTTTT.

The chain combines TRBV11-2 with TRBJ2-3, with D uncertain. The ends were cut back, 4 bases at V and 5 bases at J, with 7 bases in the middle. The CDR3 totals 12 residues. CDR1 SGHAT and CDR2 FQNNGV come from the germline V gene. The CDR3 nucleotides are TGTGCCAGCAGCTCCTCTGGAGATACGCAGTATTTT. This codes for CASSSSGDTQYF.

This chain connects TRBV4-3 to TRBJ2-6, with D uncertain. Germline assignment: CDR1 LGHNA and CDR2 YSLEER. Trimming removed 1 base from V and 1 base from J, with 5 bases in between. The CDR3 consists of 15 residues. The CDR3 here is CASSQVGSGANVLTF. In DNA, the CDR3 is TGCGCCAGCAGCCAAGTTGGGTCTGGGGCCAACGTCCTGACTTTC.

The chain combines TRBV28 with TRBJ1-2, with 8 bases that match TRBD1. Per the germline V gene, CDR1 is MDHEN and CDR2 is SYDVKM. The junction had 5 bases not matched to a gene; V was cut back by 6 bases and J by 8 bases. This CDR3 is 12 amino acids long. The CDR3 coding sequence is TGTGCCAGCAGGTCAGGGGGCGAAGGCTACACCTTC. Protein: CASRSGGEGYTF.

This clone was observed a handful of times. The genes are TRBV19 and TRBJ1-5; D is possibly TRBD1 (5 bases). The V and J ends lost 6 bases and 2 bases respectively, with 20 bases between them. This CDR3 is 17 amino acids long. The V gene's germline CDR1 is LNHDA and CDR2 SQIVND (reference sequence). In DNA form, the CDR3 reads TGTGCCAGTAGGGGGGGAGCCGGGGTATTCGGCAATCAGCCCCAGCATTTT. It encodes CASRGGAGVFGNQPQHF.

V usage is TRBV5-1 and J usage is TRBJ2-3, with D perhaps matching TRBD1 (5 bases). The V gene lost 0 bases and the J gene lost 3 bases, with 11 bases spanning the gap. Germline lookup yields CDR1 SGHRS and CDR2 YFSETQ. This CDR3 comprises 15 residues. Here the CDR3 DNA reads TGCGCCAGCAGCTTGGGAGCAGGGTCTACAGATACGCAGTATTTT. It yields the protein CASSLGAGSTDTQYF.

The rearrangement joins TRBV6-2 or TRBV6-3 to TRBJ1-2; D perhaps matches TRBD1 (5 bases). The CDR3 totals 14 residues. Trimming shortened V by 5 bases and J by 6 bases, and 16 bases separated the two germline ends. The germline CDR1 and CDR2 sequences are MNHEY and SVGEGT. This chain's CDR3 is CASSTLDKRNGYTF. The CDR3 DNA reads as TGTGCCAGCAGTACCCTGGACAAACGAAATGGCTACACCTTC.

This chain links TRBV4-1 with TRBJ2-1; weak D call: TRBD2 (6 bases). Trimming removed 1 base at V and 6 bases at J, with 7 bases between. The CDR3 spans 13 residues. Germline-derived CDR1 and CDR2 are MGHRA and YSYEKL. The CDR3 sequence: CASSQGLVNEQFF. CDR3 DNA: TGCGCCAGCAGCCAAGGACTAGTCAATGAGCAGTTCTTC.

The V and J genes are TRBV27 and TRBJ2-4; TRBD1 aligns across 7 bases. The CDR3 sequence is 15 residues long. Trimming cost V 7 bases and J 2 bases; bases outside gene matches: 8. Germline V CDR1 and CDR2: MNHEY, SMNVEV (reference sequence). This CDR3 reads CASTRAGGPKNIQYF. CDR3 nucleotides: TGTGCCAGCACCCGGGCAGGGGGACCCAAAAACATTCAGTACTTC.

The CDR3, as DNA: TGTGCCAGCAGCCCGTCGGACGGGAGTAACGACGAGCAGTACTTC. This sequence encodes CASSPSDGSNDEQYF. The chain joins TRBV5-4 to TRBJ2-7, with D tentatively TRBD2 (6 bases). The CDR3 extends over 15 amino acids. V gave up 4 bases and J gave up 5 bases, with 19 bases separating them. Germline CDR1 SGHNT, CDR2 YYREEE (reference sequence).

The chain couples TRBV5-1 to TRBJ2-7, with D perhaps TRBD1 (5 bases). Trimming shortened V by 4 bases and J by 1 base, and 12 bases separated the two germline ends. Germline V gene sequence: CDR1 SGHRS, CDR2 YFSETQ. CDR3 size: 14 residues. CDR3 DNA: TGCGCCAGCAGCGCCGCTCAGGGATCCTACGAGCAGTACTTC. Translation: CASSAAQGSYEQYF.

CDR3 in DNA: TGTGCCAGCAGTTACTCCTCCGGGACAGGGGTGAGCAATGAGCAGTTCTTC. This codes for CASSYSSGTGVSNEQFF. This chain uses TRBV6-2 or TRBV6-3 with TRBJ2-1; TRBD1 agrees at 10 bases. CDR1 is MNHEY, CDR2 SVGEGT, per germline. V lost 0 bases, J lost 6 bases, and 8 bases stayed unmatched. The CDR3 is 17 residues long.

The genes are TRBV7-9 and TRBJ1-1; D may be TRBD1 (6 bases). V lost 1 base to trimming and J lost 7 bases, with 10 bases between them. The CDR3 has 13 residues. Germline CDR1 SEHNR, CDR2 FQNEAQ (reference sequence). The CDR3: CASSLDRRGEAFF. In DNA, the CDR3 is TGTGCCAGCAGCTTAGACCGCAGGGGTGAAGCTTTCTTT.

This clone was seen a single time. The CDR3 DNA is TGTGCCAGCAGCTTACGGCCGGGCTGGGAGACCCAGTACTTC. Its translation: CASSLRPGWETQYF. The chain couples TRBV7-2 to TRBJ2-5; D not certain. Trimming shortened V by 2 bases and J by 5 bases, and 12 bases separated the two germline ends. The CDR3 contains 14 residues. Germline lookup yields CDR1 SGHTA and CDR2 FQGNSA.

This clone was seen just once. This rearrangement joins TRBV7-3 to TRBJ2-3; D perhaps matches TRBD2 (6 bases). The CDR3 loop spans 15 amino acids. The V gene lost 5 bases and the J gene lost 5 bases, with 17 bases spanning the gap. Germline V CDR1 and CDR2: SGHTA, FQGTGA. The CDR3 nucleotides read TGTGCCAGCAGCGCCCGAGGAGGGCGAGGAGATACGCAGTATTTT. This codes for CASSARGGRGDTQYF.

The chain links TRBV7-2 to TRBJ2-7; 8 positions match TRBD1. Losses at the gene ends were 5 bases for V and 6 bases for J; bases not matched to a gene: 18. The CDR3 has 17 amino acids. Germline CDR1 is SGHTA and CDR2 is FQGNSA. Written as DNA, the CDR3 is TGTGCCAGCAGCCCTAACAGGGGGATCTTAGGTCAACGCGAGCAGTACTTC. It specifies CASSPNRGILGQREQYF.

The chain employs TRBV30 and TRBJ2-7; 11 bases map to TRBD2. V shed 8 bases and J 4 bases; nucleotides not matched to a gene: 10. The germline V gene encodes CDR1 GTSNPN and CDR2 SVGIG (reference sequence). The CDR3 runs to 14 residues. CDR3 residues: CAGRRTSGRYEQYF. CDR3 nucleotide sequence: TGTGCCGGGCGACGGACTAGCGGGCGTTACGAGCAGTACTTC.

The chain is built from TRBV5-6 and TRBJ2-6, with 8 bases identical to TRBD2. From germline, CDR1 is SGHDT and CDR2 YYEEEE. The CDR3 loop spans 16 amino acids. Trimming cost V 4 bases and J 5 bases; bases outside gene matches: 8. The CDR3 spells CASSPVRGGRANVLTF. The CDR3 nucleotides read TGTGCCAGCAGCCCGGTTCGGGGGGGAAGGGCCAACGTCCTGACTTTC.

This clone has a handful of counts. The rearrangement links TRBV30 to TRBJ2-1; TRBD1 agrees at 7 bases. V lost 2 bases, J lost 0 bases, and 13 bases stayed unmatched. Germline CDR1 reads GTSNPN; CDR2 reads SVGIG (reference sequence). The CDR3 is made up of 18 amino acids. The CDR3 coding sequence is TGTGCCTGGAGTCATGGGACAGTACTAGGGAGCTCCTACAATGAGCAGTTCTTC. As protein: CAWSHGTVLGSSYNEQFF.

The chain recombines TRBV24-1 with TRBJ2-5, with 7 bases lining up with TRBD2. This CDR3 is 16 amino acids long. Per germline, CDR1 KGHDR and CDR2 SFDVKD. The J segment lost 7 bases and the V segment lost 4 bases, leaving 14 bases of the junction unmatched. The CDR3 is CATSEGGSAGIATQYF. CDR3 in DNA: TGTGCCACCAGTGAGGGGGGGTCAGCGGGAATAGCGACCCAGTACTTC.

Points on this clone: Other DNA sequences within the sample encode an identical CDR3. The chain has TRBV5-4 and TRBJ2-7; no clear D. The CDR3 totals 12 residues. The germline V gene encodes CDR1 SGHNT and CDR2 YYREEE (reference sequence). V gave up 2 bases and J gave up 4 bases, with 7 bases separating them. The CDR3 sequence is CASSFQGYEQYF. DNA for the CDR3: TGTGCCAGCAGCTTCCAAGGGTACGAGCAGTACTTC.

The chain recombines TRBV29-1 with TRBJ2-2, with D tentatively TRBD1 (6 bases). This CDR3 region has 13 residues. The germline gives CDR1 SQVTM, CDR2 ANQGSEA. V was shortened by 2 bases and J by 4 bases, with 8 bases between the two germline ends. CDR3 nucleotides: TGCAGCGTTGAACAGGGGCTCACCGGGGAGCTGTTTTTT. Its translation: CSVEQGLTGELFF.

V and J are TRBV28 and TRBJ2-7, with 14 bases lining up with TRBD2. This CDR3 is built from 17 residues. With 2 bases clipped from V and 3 bases from J, the junction kept 6 bases outside the gene matches. Germline-derived CDR1 and CDR2 are MDHEN and SYDVKM. CDR3 protein: CASSLRTSGRYLYEQYF. The CDR3 DNA reads as TGTGCCAGCAGTTTACGGACTAGCGGGAGGTATCTCTACGAGCAGTACTTC.

This chain links TRBV19 with TRBJ1-4; no clear D. The CDR3 is 12 amino acids. Trimming left V 4 bases short and J 7 bases short, with 7 bases between. CDR1 and CDR2 (germline): LNHDA, SQIVND (reference sequence). As DNA, the CDR3 is TGTGCCAGTAGTACGGTGGGTGAAAAACTGTTTTTT. Protein sequence: CASSTVGEKLFF.

The chain joins TRBV10-3 to TRBJ1-3, with a weak D call TRBD1 (5 bases). Deletions cut 3 bases from V and 0 bases from J, with 18 bases between. Per the germline V gene, CDR1 is ENHRY and CDR2 is SYGVKD. The CDR3 consists of 18 residues. The CDR3 DNA reads as TGTGCCATCAGTGACCCCAGGGTTTGGGGGAGCTCTGGAAACACCATATATTTT. Translating it yields CAISDPRVWGSSGNTIYF.

The genes are TRBV19 and TRBJ2-6, with D perhaps matching TRBD1 (5 bases). This CDR3 comprises 17 residues. Germline CDR1 is LNHDA and CDR2 is SQIVND (reference sequence). The V gene lost 4 bases and the J gene lost 2 bases, with 15 bases spanning the gap. The CDR3 DNA is TGTGCCAGTAGTACCCGAACAGCAGGGACTGGGGCCAACGTCCTGACTTTC. This codes for CASSTRTAGTGANVLTF.

Points on this clone: The same CDR3 can be traced to other DNA sequences in this sample. The V and J genes are TRBV12-3 or TRBV12-4 and TRBJ2-5, with D perhaps matching TRBD2 (7 bases). This CDR3 spans 13 amino acids. The germline V and J ends were trimmed by 3 bases and 5 bases, with 10 bases remaining between them. CDR3 coding DNA: TGTGCCAGCAGTTTGGGGGGGCTTGAGACCCAGTACTTC. Protein sequence: CASSLGGLETQYF.

V usage is TRBV19 and J usage is TRBJ2-3, with 8 bases fitting TRBD2. The junction had 7 bases not matched to a gene; V was cut back by 4 bases and J by 4 bases. The CDR3 has 15 amino acids. Germline CDR1 and CDR2: LNHDA and SQIVND (reference sequence). The CDR3 sequence is CASSNGLAWSDTQYF. CDR3 nucleotides: TGTGCCAGTAGTAACGGACTAGCCTGGTCAGATACGCAGTATTTT. Full variable domain (remainder filled in from reference TRBV19 and TRBJ2-3): DGGITQSPKYLFRKEGQNVTLSCEQNLNHDAMYWYRQDPGQGLRLIYYSQIVNDFQKGDIAEGYSVSREKKESFPLTVTSAQKNPTAFYLCASSNGLAWSDTQYFGPGTRLTVL.